Listed here is a single T cell receptor (beta chain). This sample stems from a study of blood T cell repertoires in COVID-19. Study at large: Spain, Italy and the United States supplied samples that represented acute and convalescent COVID-19.

As handled by the study authors: Scientists estimated how many nucleated cells there were by amplifying reference gene primers. Clones were read by immunoSEQ multiplex PCR, and TCRdb kept only the in-frame ones, dropping some. For V, J and clone size, that table is used; D and trimming come from the DNA. The sample has 35,000 to 50,000 clones, roughly nine tenths seen once. Material for sequencing was peripheral blood. This TCR was sampled from a middle-aged man with active COVID-19.

CDR3: CASSSLSGNTIYF. Here the CDR3 DNA reads TGCGCCAGCAGCTCCCTCTCTGGAAACACCATATATTTT. V gene TRBV5-1 combines with J gene TRBJ1-3, with D hard to call. The CDR3 runs 13 residues. V lost 3 bases and J 0 bases, leaving 4 bases between the germline ends. CDR1 and CDR2 (germline): SGHRS, YFSETQ.